This T cell receptor beta chain originates from a study of T cells after yellow fever vaccination. The table lists this clonotype with a few counts. Its specificity is not known. TCR cDNA was made by 5'RACE template switching, adding a universal primer site and UMIs. TCRdb called the 5' RACE reads again in MiXCR, with one record for every CDR3 protein. This table has some 600,000 distinct CDR3 sequences, roughly an eighth appearing once. The germline CDR1 and CDR2 sequences are KGHSH and LQKENI. The V and J ends lost 2 bases and 6 bases respectively, with 13 bases between them. The CDR3 is 15 amino acids. Points from the study as a whole: A weaker but faster secondary response was observed, peaking on day 5 versus 15. The study noted that FACS-sorted repertoires could contain abundant clonotypes contaminating from the bulk population.

V and J are TRBV18 and TRBJ2-2, with D perhaps TRBD1 or TRBD2 (7 bases each). The origin of this receptor is a man aged 25 to 45 who received the YFV17D yellow fever vaccine. The source material was PBMCs, sampled on the day of the yellow fever booster vaccination. The CDR3 protein is CASSPETGRAGELFF. The CDR3 DNA reads as TGTGCCAGCTCACCAGAGACAGGGAGGGCCGGGGAGCTGTTTTTT.